This T cell receptor beta chain was sequenced for a study of blood T cell repertoires in COVID-19. Overall study context: Some COVID-19 samples were acute and others convalescent; all came from the United States, Italy and Spain. PBMCs, B-cell-depleted T cells, or T cells provided the cDNA or gDNA that made up the material.

As processed by the authors: Estimation of nucleated cell counts was performed using reference gene primer amplification. Method: immunoSEQ multiplex PCR; TCRdb's copy keeps in-frame clones and lacks some. The V and J calls and the clone size are those of that table, but D and trimming were determined from the DNA. Of tens of thousands of clones in the sample, approximately 89% are singletons; the top ten hold under 2.5%. What was sequenced was peripheral blood. This TCR derives from a human donor with active COVID-19. The donor label of this sample is uncertain.

The CDR3 protein is CASSYYIGTSTETQYF. CDR3 nucleotide sequence: TGTGCCAGCAGTTACTATATAGGGACTAGCACAGAGACCCAGTACTTC. J is TRBJ2-5 and V is TRBV6-5; the match to TRBD2 covers 9 bases. Germline V gene data show CDR1 as MNHEY and CDR2 as SVGAGI. The CDR3 runs to 16 residues. V dropped 1 base and J dropped 4; count of bases not matched to a gene: 7.